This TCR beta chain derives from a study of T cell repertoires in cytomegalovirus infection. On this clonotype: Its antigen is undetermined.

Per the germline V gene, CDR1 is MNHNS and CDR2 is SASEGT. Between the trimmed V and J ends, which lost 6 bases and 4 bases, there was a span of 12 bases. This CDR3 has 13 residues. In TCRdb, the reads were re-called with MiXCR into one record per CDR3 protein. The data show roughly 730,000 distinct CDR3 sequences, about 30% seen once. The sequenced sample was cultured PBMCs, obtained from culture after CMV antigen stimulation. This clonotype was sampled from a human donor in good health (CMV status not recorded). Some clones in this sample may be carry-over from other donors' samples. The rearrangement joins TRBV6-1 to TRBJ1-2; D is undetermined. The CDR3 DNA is TGTGCCAGCAGGGGTTCGGGTAGCTATGGCTACACCTTC. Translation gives CASRGSGSYGYTF.